The 19 T cell receptor beta chains below come from one sample, sequenced in a study of TIL therapy for anti-PD-1-resistant metastatic lung cancer. Time point reported: pre-treatment sample, taken before nivolumab and TIL therapy. Tumor tissue came from excised metastases, mostly pleural nodules or supraclavicular lymph nodes. This was the immunoSEQ v3 assay. Produced via immunoSEQ multiplex PCR; TCRdb's table is partial and in-frame only. The sample includes roughly 92,000 clones, roughly two thirds of them seen just once. Sequences were derived from tumor tissue, sampled at baseline. The receptors originated from a person between 25 and 80 years old with non-small cell lung cancer.

The rearrangement joins TRBV18 to TRBJ2-5; no reliable D call. The DNA end favors TRBJ2-7, so the J call may be wrong. This CDR3 contains 13 residues. CDR1 KGHSH and CDR2 LQKENI come from the germline V gene. In nucleotides, the CDR3 is TGTGCCAGCTCACCAGCCGAAGGCTACGAGCAGTACTTC. Its protein product is CASSPAEGYEQYF.

The chain has TRBV27 and TRBJ1-2; 8 bases are shared with TRBD1. This CDR3 region has 19 residues. CDR1 is MNHEY, CDR2 SMNVEV, per germline (reference sequence). The trim removed 7 bases at V and 6 bases at J, leaving 25 bases unmatched. CDR3 in DNA: TGTGCCAGCACCTATAGGGGTTCCCTCACAGGGGGGTATGGGAATGGCTACACCTTC. Protein: CASTYRGSLTGGYGNGYTF.

This clone has just one count. The gene calls are TRBV4-1 and TRBJ1-2, with D tentatively TRBD1 (5 bases). V lost 4 bases and J lost 2, with 14 bases in between. Germline CDR1 and CDR2: MGHRA and YSYEKL. This CDR3 comprises 15 residues. CDR3 DNA: TGCGCCAGCAGCCCCATTGGGGGGAACAACTATGGCTACACCTTC. Protein sequence: CASSPIGGNNYGYTF.

The chain links TRBV12-5 to TRBJ2-1, with D perhaps matching TRBD2 (6 bases). From germline, CDR1 is LGHNT and CDR2 FRNRAP. This CDR3 region has 15 residues. V gave up 7 bases and J gave up 5 bases, with 18 bases separating them. Here the CDR3 reads CASARGAGTHNEQFF. In DNA, the CDR3 is TGTGCTAGTGCCCGCGGGGCGGGGACCCACAATGAGCAGTTCTTC.

The gene calls are TRBV5-1 and TRBJ1-1; 9 bases map to TRBD1. Trimming removed 4 bases from V and 0 bases from J; junction bases left unmatched: 7. The CDR3 is 16 amino acids. Germline-derived CDR1 and CDR2 are SGHRS and YFSETQ. The chain's CDR3 is CASSPGQGQVNTEAFF. Here the CDR3 DNA reads TGCGCCAGCAGCCCAGGACAGGGGCAAGTGAACACTGAAGCTTTCTTT.

This clone was detected many times. V usage is TRBV28 and J usage is TRBJ1-5, with D possibly being TRBD1 (6 bases). Trimming pared 3 bases from V and 2 bases from J, leaving 8 bases between. Per germline, CDR1 MDHEN and CDR2 SYDVKM. The CDR3 is made up of 14 amino acids. This CDR3 is CASSLWTGNQPQHF. The CDR3 region has the DNA TGTGCCAGCAGTTTGTGGACAGGCAATCAGCCCCAGCATTTT.

The genes are TRBV6-5 and TRBJ2-5; no definite D call. The germline gives CDR1 MNHEY, CDR2 SVGAGI. The CDR3 spans 13 residues. V lost 5 bases and J 5 bases, leaving 12 bases between the germline ends. CDR3 nucleotides: TGTGCCAGCAGTCTAGACTGGACGGAGACCCAGTACTTC. Its translation: CASSLDWTETQYF.

The CDR3 reads CASRSGTGGAKTQYF. For the CDR3, the DNA is TGTGCCAGTAGGTCCGGGACAGGGGGCGCGAAGACCCAGTACTTC. The rearrangement links TRBV19 to TRBJ2-5; 12 bases line up with TRBD1. This CDR3 region has 15 residues. Germline CDR1 LNHDA, CDR2 SQIVND (reference sequence). Trimming took 6 bases from V and 6 from J; bases not matched to a gene: 8.

This clone was seen at least ten times. CDR3 amino acids: CASRIFSGNTGELFF. CDR3 DNA: TGCGCCAGCAGGATCTTTAGCGGGAACACCGGGGAGCTGTTTTTT. J is TRBJ2-2 and V is TRBV10-2; a weak D match, TRBD2 (6 bases). The germline V gene has CDR1 WSHSY and CDR2 SAAADI. CDR3 size: 15 residues. V was cut by 6 bases and J by 1 base, with 12 bases left in between.

The chain uses TRBV7-2 and TRBJ2-1; D ambiguous. There are 12 residues in the CDR3. Trimming pared 2 bases from V and 9 bases from J, leaving 8 bases between. Germline V gene data show CDR1 as SGHTA and CDR2 as FQGNSA. This CDR3 is CASSLLPGEQFF. CDR3 coding DNA: TGTGCCAGCAGCTTACTCCCCGGTGAGCAGTTCTTC.

This chain connects TRBV19 to TRBJ2-5; 10 bases match TRBD2. Germline-derived CDR1 and CDR2 are LNHDA and SQIVND (reference sequence). The CDR3 spans 14 residues. The J segment lost 4 bases and the V segment lost 8 bases, leaving 7 bases of the junction unmatched. This CDR3 is CASAVLAGVETQYF. CDR3 bases: TGTGCCAGTGCCGTTCTAGCGGGAGTAGAGACCCAGTACTTC.

The genes are TRBV4-3 and TRBJ2-3, with 10 positions matching TRBD2. V shed 8 bases and J 4 bases; nucleotides not matched to a gene: 6. This CDR3 region has 14 residues. Per the germline V gene, CDR1 is LGHNA and CDR2 is YSLEER. CDR3 bases: TGCGCCAGCGGGACTAGCGCACTATCAGATACGCAGTATTTT. Residues: CASGTSALSDTQYF.

The V and J genes are TRBV5-6 and TRBJ1-6, with 9 bases fitting TRBD1. After removal of 1 base from V and 10 bases from J, the junction contained 3 bases not matched to a gene. The CDR3 extends over 14 amino acids. Looked up from germline, CDR1 is SGHDT and CDR2 is YYEEEE. The CDR3 DNA is TGTGCCAGCAGCTTGACAGGGGGCAAATCACCCCTCCACTTT. It translates to CASSLTGGKSPLHF.

The chain has TRBV19 and TRBJ2-1; 10 bases line up with TRBD2. Germline assignment: CDR1 LNHDA and CDR2 SQIVND (reference sequence). V lost 3 bases, J lost 4 bases, and 6 bases stayed unmatched. This CDR3 comprises 16 residues. The CDR3 nucleotides read TGTGCCAGTAGTATCGGAGCGGGAGGGGGATACAATGAGCAGTTCTTC. This codes for CASSIGAGGGYNEQFF.

The chain recombines TRBV28 with TRBJ1-2; the match to TRBD1 covers 7 bases. V lost 6 bases to trimming and J lost 2 bases; unmatched junction nucleotides: 6. CDR1 is MDHEN, CDR2 SYDVKM, per germline. The CDR3 runs to 14 residues. The CDR3 bases are TGTGCCAGCAGCCCCCCGGGACAGAACTATGGCTACACCTTC. Translating gives CASSPPGQNYGYTF.

The rearrangement links TRBV18 to TRBJ2-2; a weak D match, TRBD1 (6 bases). From germline, CDR1 is KGHSH and CDR2 LQKENI. The CDR3 runs to 13 residues. The ends were cut back, 5 bases at V and 8 bases at J, with 12 bases in the middle. For the CDR3, the DNA is TGTGCCAGCTCAGCAGGGGACGCTGGGGAGCTGTTTTTT. It is translated as CASSAGDAGELFF.

The gene calls are TRBV28 and TRBJ1-5, with 8 bases matching TRBD1. Germline CDR1 reads MDHEN; CDR2 reads SYDVKM. The CDR3 is 15 amino acids. Losses at the gene ends were 4 bases for V and 6 bases for J; bases not matched to a gene: 8. As DNA, the CDR3 is TGTGCCAGCAGTTCGACAGGGGTGGTTCTTCAGCCCCAGCATTTT. Amino acid sequence: CASSSTGVVLQPQHF.

This clone showed up just a few times. J is TRBJ2-7 and V is TRBV5-1, with TRBD1 as a possible D gene (6 bases). The germline V gene encodes CDR1 SGHRS and CDR2 YFSETQ. The CDR3 is 14 amino acids. Trimming took 1 base from V and 5 from J, leaving 13 bases between them. The CDR3 loop reads CASSLRARGHEQYF. The CDR3, as DNA: TGCGCCAGCAGCTTGCGGGCCAGGGGCCACGAGCAGTACTTC.

This clone showed up just a few times. Written as DNA, the CDR3 is TGTGCCACCACCGCGACTAATCTGGGTTCACCCCTCCACTTT. Protein sequence: CATTATNLGSPLHF. The V and J genes are TRBV15 and TRBJ1-6; D not certain. This CDR3 is 14 amino acids long. Germline V gene data show CDR1 as LNHNV and CDR2 as YYDKDF (reference sequence). Trimming shortened V by 7 bases and J by 9 bases, and 16 bases separated the two germline ends. The complete variable domain, with remaining parts taken from reference TRBV15 and TRBJ1-6, reads DAMVIQNPRYQVTQFGKPVTLSCSQTLNHNVMYWYQQKSSQAPKLLFHYYDKDFNNEADTPDNFQSRRPNTSFCFLDIRSPGLGDTAMYLCATTATNLGSPLHFGNGTRLTVT.